Following are 21 T cell receptor beta chains from one sample sequenced in a study of T and B cells in COVID-19 patients. BIOMED2 TRB-A/B primer pools were used in multiplex TRB PCR. TCRdb re-analysed the multiplex PCR reads in MiXCR, keeping a single row per CDR3 protein. The table lists almost 6,000 distinct CDR3 sequences, roughly 26% of them singletons, with about 20% in the top ten. Blood genomic DNA input for TRB amplification was about 240-550 ng. The sequenced material came from blood. The origin of the receptors is a human donor with active COVID-19.

This clonotype was seen only a few times. The rearrangement links TRBV5-1 to TRBJ2-6; possibly TRBD2 for D (5 bases). Germline V gives CDR1 SGHRS, CDR2 YFSETQ. V lost 0 bases and J 0 bases, leaving 7 bases between the germline ends. The CDR3 loop spans 16 amino acids. DNA for the CDR3: TGCGCCAGCAGCTTGGGAGCGGACTCTGGGGCCAACGTCCTGACTTTC. This gives the protein CASSLGADSGANVLTF.

V usage is TRBV12-3 or TRBV12-4 and J usage is TRBJ2-1; D call uncertain. This CDR3 region has 13 residues. V was clipped by 5 bases and J by 5 bases, with 10 bases between them. The CDR3 bases are TGTGCCAGCAGTGTACTACCGAACAATGAGCAGTTCTTC. Its translation is CASSVLPNNEQFF.

The chain combines TRBV20-1 with TRBJ2-1, with 7 bases identical to TRBD2. CDR1 and CDR2 (germline): DFQATT, SNEGSKA (reference sequence). The CDR3 extends over 14 amino acids. V dropped 3 bases and J dropped 2; count of bases not matched to a gene: 4. DNA of the CDR3: TGCAGTGCTAGGCAAGCGGGACCCTACAATGAGCAGTTCTTC. Encoded protein: CSARQAGPYNEQFF.

By sample fraction, this clonotype is medium-sized. The V call is TRBV15, the J call TRBJ1-3; D is unresolved. V dropped 5 bases and J dropped 7 bases, with 15 bases sitting between them. CDR1 LNHNV and CDR2 YYDKDF come from the germline V gene (reference sequence). The CDR3 has 14 residues. CDR3 protein: CATSHDLSGNTIYF. In DNA form, the CDR3 reads TGTGCCACCAGCCATGATCTTTCGGGGAACACCATATATTTT.

By proportion, this clonotype is medium-sized (0.01 to 0.1%). The J gene is TRBJ1-4, the V gene TRBV5-1, with TRBD1 as a possible D gene (5 bases). This CDR3 is 15 amino acids long. V gave up 0 bases and J gave up 4 bases, with 10 bases separating them. Germline V CDR1 and CDR2: SGHRS, YFSETQ. The CDR3 DNA follows: TGCGCCAGCAGCTTGGCCCAGGGAGGTAATGAAAAACTGTTTTTT. Translation: CASSLAQGGNEKLFF.

Regarding this clonotype: Possible read error: a much larger clone is one base away. The rearrangement uses TRBV19 and TRBJ1-5, with D possibly matching TRBD1 (5 bases). The V gene's germline CDR1 is LNHDA and CDR2 SQIVND (reference sequence). This CDR3 is 15 amino acids long. V was cut by 9 bases and J by 3 bases, with 18 bases left in between. The CDR3 DNA reads TGTGCCAGCGAAAGTACGAGGGGCCTCAATCAGCCCCAGCATTTT. This codes for CASESTRGLNQPQHF.

By share, this clonotype counts as medium-sized (0.01 to 0.1%). The chain couples TRBV11-2 to TRBJ2-2, with no clear D. This CDR3 contains 13 residues. The V gene lost 1 base and the J gene lost 4 bases, with 4 bases spanning the gap. Germline values: CDR1 SGHAT, CDR2 FQNNGV. The CDR3 sequence is CASSLVSTGELFF. CDR3 bases: TGTGCCAGCAGCTTAGTCTCCACCGGGGAGCTGTTTTTT.

This clonotype has more than one count but fewer than ten. V is TRBV5-1 and J is TRBJ1-4, with 7 bases lining up with TRBD1. The CDR3 consists of 14 residues. Germline CDR1 reads SGHRS; CDR2 reads YFSETQ. Trimming at V came to 4 bases and at J to 6 bases, leaving 6 bases not matched to a gene. Written as DNA, the CDR3 is TGCGCCAGCAGCAAAGGGACAGACCATGAAAAACTGTTTTTT. Amino acids: CASSKGTDHEKLFF.

The sample holds a few counts of this clonotype. V gene TRBV4-3 combines with J gene TRBJ1-5, with D perhaps matching TRBD1 (5 bases). V dropped 0 bases and J dropped 4 bases, with 10 bases sitting between them. The CDR3 is made up of 15 amino acids. Germline loops: CDR1 LGHNA, CDR2 YSLEER. CDR3 protein: CASSQDGAENQPQHF. The CDR3 nucleotides are TGCGCCAGCAGCCAAGATGGGGCAGAAAATCAGCCCCAGCATTTT.

This clonotype was observed a handful of times. J is TRBJ1-2 and V is TRBV7-2, with unresolved D. Germline V gene lookup returns CDR1 SGHTA and CDR2 FQGNSA. Deletions cut 5 bases from V and 1 base from J, with 17 bases between. The CDR3 length is 16 residues. CDR3 DNA: TGTGCCAGCAGCCTCACAGTTACACGCGTTAACTATGGCTACACCTTC. It is translated as CASSLTVTRVNYGYTF.

In this sample, this clonotype turned up a few times. V gene TRBV7-2 combines with J gene TRBJ1-1, with D possibly matching TRBD1 (5 bases). The germline V and J ends were trimmed by 1 base and 1 base, with 7 bases remaining between them. Germline lookup yields CDR1 SGHTA and CDR2 FQGNSA. The CDR3 has 14 residues. Here the CDR3 reads CASSLGDENTEAFF. The DNA of the CDR3 is TGTGCCAGCAGCTTAGGGGACGAGAACACTGAAGCTTTCTTT.

This clonotype qualifies as medium-sized. CDR3 coding DNA: TGTGCCAGCAGCTCGGGACTAGCGGGAGGCGCAGATACGCAGTATTTT. This sequence encodes CASSSGLAGGADTQYF. V is TRBV12-3 or TRBV12-4 and J is TRBJ2-3; 15 positions match TRBD2. The ends lost 6 bases at V and 4 bases at J; junction bases unmatched: 5. The CDR3 has 16 residues.

The chain has TRBV18 and TRBJ1-5; D is uncertain. The V gene's germline CDR1 is KGHSH and CDR2 LQKENI. Trimming removed 6 bases at V and 5 bases at J, with 8 bases between. The CDR3 has 12 amino acids. CDR3 in amino acids: CASSDVDQPQHF. The DNA of the CDR3 is TGTGCCAGCTCTGACGTGGATCAGCCCCAGCATTTT.

This clonotype has just a few counts. V usage is TRBV7-9 and J usage is TRBJ2-6; D perhaps matches TRBD1 (5 bases). V was pared by 2 bases and J by 1 base, with 12 bases between. The CDR3 length is 17 residues. CDR1 is SEHNR, CDR2 FQNEAQ, per germline (reference sequence). In DNA, the CDR3 is TGTGCCAGCAGCTTAACCCGGTCAGGGTCTGGGGCCAACGTCCTGACTTTC. It encodes CASSLTRSGSGANVLTF.

The chain couples TRBV6-4 to TRBJ2-7; perhaps TRBD2 as D (7 bases). Per germline, CDR1 MRHNA and CDR2 SNTAGT. The CDR3 spans 15 residues. Deletions cut 7 bases from V and 0 bases from J, with 16 bases between. CDR3 protein: CASILPGGDSYEQYF. In nucleotides, the CDR3 is TGTGCCAGCATCCTCCCGGGGGGCGACTCCTACGAGCAGTACTTC.

The chain combines TRBV7-2 with TRBJ2-2, with 10 nucleotides matching TRBD1. Trimming took 5 bases from V and 4 from J; bases not matched to a gene: 4. The CDR3 length is 15 residues. The V gene's germline CDR1 is SGHTA and CDR2 FQGNSA. CDR3 protein: CASSLGQGGTGELFF. Here the CDR3 DNA reads TGTGCCAGCAGCCTCGGACAGGGGGGCACCGGGGAGCTGTTTTTT.

By sample fraction, this clonotype is medium-sized. The V call is TRBV19, the J call TRBJ2-3; 7 bases align to TRBD1. Germline CDR1 is LNHDA and CDR2 is SQIVND (reference sequence). The CDR3 is 15 residues long. The junction had 11 bases not matched to a gene; V was cut back by 6 bases and J by 5 bases. In nucleotides, the CDR3 is TGTGCCAGTAGAGAAGACAGGGCGAGTCTAGATACGCAGTATTTT. Its protein is CASREDRASLDTQYF.

V usage is TRBV5-8 and J usage is TRBJ2-3; 8 positions match TRBD2. Germline CDR1 reads SGHTS; CDR2 reads YDEGEE. This CDR3 region has 15 residues. Trimming at V came to 2 bases and at J to 2 bases, leaving 4 bases not matched to a gene. The CDR3 loop reads CASSFSGSTTDTQYF. CDR3 sequence (DNA): TGTGCCAGCAGCTTCAGCGGGAGTACCACAGATACGCAGTATTTT.

This clonotype was counted ten times or more. This chain links TRBV5-1 with TRBJ2-3; the D is unclear. The CDR3 is made up of 14 amino acids. Germline CDR1 is SGHRS and CDR2 is YFSETQ. Trimming stripped 2 bases from V and 3 bases from J, with 10 bases between. CDR3: CASSFSDGTDTQYF. CDR3 sequence (DNA): TGCGCCAGCAGCTTTTCTGACGGTACAGATACGCAGTATTTT.

This clonotype is medium-sized within its sample. The V and J genes are TRBV6-6 and TRBJ2-3; D is possibly TRBD2 (5 bases). The CDR3 has 18 residues. Trimming took 5 bases from V and 0 from J, leaving 21 bases between them. Germline V gene sequence: CDR1 MNHNY, CDR2 SVGAGI (reference sequence). CDR3 nucleotides: TGTGCCAGCAGTCGCGCCACTCTTCGGGAAGGGAGCACAGATACGCAGTATTTT. This codes for CASSRATLREGSTDTQYF.

This sequence joins TRBV20-1 and TRBJ2-3, with a weak D call TRBD1 (7 bases). Germline-derived CDR1 and CDR2 are DFQATT and SNEGSKA (reference sequence). The CDR3 extends over 16 amino acids. V shed 0 bases and J shed 5 bases, with 18 bases lying between them. The CDR3 region has the DNA TGCAGTGCTAGAGATACGTCAGGGGGGAAGGGAGATACGCAGTATTTT. Encoded protein: CSARDTSGGKGDTQYF.